Given below is one T cell receptor (beta chain) in context. Its antigen is unknown. This entry belongs to a study of T cell responses to AZD1222 COVID-19 vaccine. Study-level findings and limits: Sampling that yielded the repertoires occurred only after the peak T cell response. Among the donors, most were white British and more were female, and clonal diversity was possibly underestimated. Baseline serology detected seropositivity in only a handful of AZD1222 recipients.

The V segment lost 4 bases and the J segment 4 bases; nucleotides outside the gene matches: 3. CDR3 length equals 13 residues. Germline values: CDR1 SGHDN, CDR2 FVKESK. Some clones are missing from TCRdb's copy, which holds only in-frame ones; the method was immunoSEQ multiplex PCR. The table shows about 120,000 clones, with 70% to 90% occurring only once. This chain joins TRBV14 and TRBJ1-1; 7 nucleotides agree with TRBD1. The TCR comes from an adult in good health. Sequences were derived from peripheral blood, sampled on day 0 of AZD1222 vaccination. The CDR3 region has the DNA TGTGCCAGCAGCCGCGGACAGGTCACTGAAGCTTTCTTT. Translation gives CASSRGQVTEAFF.